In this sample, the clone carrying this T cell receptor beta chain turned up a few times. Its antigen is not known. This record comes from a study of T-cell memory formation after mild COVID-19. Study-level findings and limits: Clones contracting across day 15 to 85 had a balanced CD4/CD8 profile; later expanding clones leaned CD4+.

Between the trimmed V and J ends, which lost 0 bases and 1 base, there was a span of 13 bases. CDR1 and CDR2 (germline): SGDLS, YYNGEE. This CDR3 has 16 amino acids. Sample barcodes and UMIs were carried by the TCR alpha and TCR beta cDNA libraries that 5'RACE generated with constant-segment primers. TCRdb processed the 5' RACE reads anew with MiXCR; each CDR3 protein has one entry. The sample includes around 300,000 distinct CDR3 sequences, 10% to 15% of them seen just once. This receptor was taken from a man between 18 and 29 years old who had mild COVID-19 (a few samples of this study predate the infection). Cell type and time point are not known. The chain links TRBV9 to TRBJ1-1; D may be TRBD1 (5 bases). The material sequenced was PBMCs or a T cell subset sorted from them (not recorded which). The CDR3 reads CASSVVSGWGNTEAFF. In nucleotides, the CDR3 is TGTGCCAGCAGCGTAGTGTCAGGGTGGGGGAACACTGAAGCTTTCTTT.